These T cell receptor beta chains were read from a single sample in a study of response to subunit inactivated influenza vaccine. One entry per CDR3 protein, called by TCRdb with MiXCR from the RT-PCR reads. The sample yields a few hundred thousand distinct CDR3 sequences, approximately 15% seen once. The sample here was PBMCs from blood, taken 11 to 12 days after vaccination. Source of these receptors: a man aged 45-65 years who received an inactivated influenza vaccine. The CDR3 runs from the conserved cysteine through the conserved F or W. D genes are given only for firm matches. For some rows the clone size is stated as once, few or many, or as a class when expanded; others skip it.

DNA	CDR3	size	D	V	J
TGTGCCAGCTCACCCTTCCCCGGCTCTGGAAACACCATATATTTT	CASSPFPGSGNTIYF	.	.	TRBV18	TRBJ1-3
TGTGCCAGCAGTGAAGAGGGAGGGAATCAGCCCCAGCATTTT	CASSEEGGNQPQHF	many	.	TRBV2	TRBJ1-5
TGTGCCAGCAGTTATACTAGCGGGAGCCTTACGAATGAGCAGTTCTTC	CASSYTSGSLTNEQFF	.	TRBD2	TRBV11-3	TRBJ2-1
TGTGCCAGCAGTCTTTTCCCAGGGTTGGACACCGGGGAGCTGTTTTTT	CASSLFPGLDTGELFF	few	.	TRBV9	TRBJ2-2
TGCGCCAGCAGCCAAGGGTTGGCAGTTAATGAAAAACTGTTTTTT	CASSQGLAVNEKLFF	many	.	TRBV4-3	TRBJ1-4
TGTGCCAGCAGTTACCACAGGAGAAGCAATCAGCCCCAGCATTTT	CASSYHRRSNQPQHF	.	.	TRBV6-2/TRBV6-3	TRBJ1-5
TGTGCCAGCAGCCCCTTGCCCTACAATGAGCAGTTCTTC	CASSPLPYNEQFF	.	.	TRBV9	TRBJ2-1
TGTGCCATCGAGCCGGGGGGGCACACCGGGGAGCTGTTTTTT	CAIEPGGHTGELFF	few	TRBD2	TRBV10-3	TRBJ2-2
TGCAGTGCTACTACCGGGACAGGGGGTGGTAATGAAAAACTGTTTTTT	CSATTGTGGGNEKLFF	.	TRBD1	TRBV20-1	TRBJ1-4
TGCAGTGCTAGACCCCAGGACAGGGCGGCTGGCTACACCTTC	CSARPQDRAAGYTF	few	TRBD1	TRBV20-1	TRBJ1-2
TGTGCCAGCAGTGGGATGGCAGGGGGGGAGACCCAGTACTTC	CASSGMAGGETQYF	.	.	TRBV2	TRBJ2-5
TGCGCCAGCAGCCAAGCGGGTTACTCCTACGAGCAGTACTTC	CASSQAGYSYEQYF	.	.	TRBV4-3	TRBJ2-7
TGTGCCAGCAGCTTAACCCGGGAGCCATACAATGAGCAGTTCTTC	CASSLTREPYNEQFF	.	.	TRBV7-2	TRBJ2-1
TGTGCCAGCAGCCTACTAATTAGCGTCAATGAGCAGTTCTTC	CASSLLISVNEQFF	.	.	TRBV3-1	TRBJ2-1
TGCAGTGCTAGAGTGGTGAACTTCAGGGGCTACACCTTC	CSARVVNFRGYTF	.	.	TRBV20-1	TRBJ1-2
TGCGCCAGCAGCTTGGGGGGGACAGGCAGCTCCTACGAGCAGTACTTC	CASSLGGTGSSYEQYF	few	TRBD1	TRBV5-1	TRBJ2-7
TGTGCCAGCAGTCCTAACTCGGGAGGAAACACCATATATTTT	CASSPNSGGNTIYF	.	.	TRBV6-1	TRBJ1-3
TGCGCCAGCTTCACCGGGACAGGGAACAATGAGCAGTTCTTC	CASFTGTGNNEQFF	few	TRBD1	TRBV5-1	TRBJ2-1
TGTGCCAGCTCACCATCCTCCGTTGAATCAGAGACCCAGTACTTC	CASSPSSVESETQYF	few	.	TRBV18	TRBJ2-5
TGTGCCAGCAGCACTGACAGAATAGGCACTGAAGCTTTCTTT	CASSTDRIGTEAFF	few	.	TRBV5-6	TRBJ1-1
TGCGCCAGCAGCACCTGGGATGCCAAAGAGACCCAGTACTTC	CASSTWDAKETQYF	many	.	TRBV5-1	TRBJ2-5
TGCAGCGTTCGTTTATCAGGGGGTATGAACACTGAAGCTTTCTTT	CSVRLSGGMNTEAFF	few	TRBD1	TRBV29-1	TRBJ1-1
TGTGCCAGCAGCGTTAGTGGGACTAGCGGCAATGAGCAGTTCTTC	CASSVSGTSGNEQFF	many	TRBD2	TRBV9	TRBJ2-1
TGCAGCGCCTCGTGGGGACAGGGAGCCGGGGAGCTGTTTTTT	CSASWGQGAGELFF	.	TRBD1	TRBV29-1	TRBJ2-2
TGTGCCCGTTTGGCGCATCAAGAGACCCAGTACTTC	CARLAHQETQYF	.	.	TRBV19	TRBJ2-5
TGCGCCAGCAGTTGGACTAGCGGGATGAGGACCGGGGAGCTGTTTTTT	CASSWTSGMRTGELFF	.	TRBD2	TRBV5-1	TRBJ2-2
TGTGCCAGCAAGCCAGGACCGGAATACAATGAGCAGTTCTTC	CASKPGPEYNEQFF	.	.	TRBV2	TRBJ2-1
TGCAGTGTTATACAGGGGACTGAAGCTTTCTTT	CSVIQGTEAFF	few	TRBD1	TRBV20-1	TRBJ1-1
TGTGCCAGCAGCTTGCCGGCTAGCGCGGCGAACACCGGGGAGCTGTTTTTT	CASSLPASAANTGELFF	.	.	TRBV5-6	TRBJ2-2
TGCAGTGCTGCCCGGCGGTTGGGGGTAGAAGCTTTCTTT	CSAARRLGVEAFF	few	.	TRBV20-1	TRBJ1-1
TGTGCCAGCACCAAGACTAGCGGGGGACGAACCACAGATACGCAGTATTTT	CASTKTSGGRTTDTQYF	few	TRBD2	TRBV12-3/TRBV12-4	TRBJ2-3
TGTGCCACCAGACGGGACAGCGACTGGGACACTGAAGCTTTCTTT	CATRRDSDWDTEAFF	.	TRBD1	TRBV24-1	TRBJ1-1
TGTGCCAGCAACGCTGGACAGGGGAATTCACCCCTCCACTTT	CASNAGQGNSPLHF	few	TRBD1	TRBV6-1	TRBJ1-6
TGTGCCAGCAGTCACCAGTCGTGGATGACTGAAGCTTTCTTT	CASSHQSWMTEAFF	.	.	TRBV6-5	TRBJ1-1
TGCAGTGCCCCGGGACAGGTAAACACTGAAGCTTTCTTT	CSAPGQVNTEAFF	many	TRBD1	TRBV20-1	TRBJ1-1
TGCAGTGTTTCTAGCGAGAGCTCCTACGAGCAGTACTTC	CSVSSESSYEQYF	few	.	TRBV20-1	TRBJ2-7
TGTGCCAGCAGTTTCCCGGGGAATGAAAAACTGTTTTTT	CASSFPGNEKLFF	few	.	TRBV7-9	TRBJ1-4
TGTGCCACCAGCAGGGACACGAGCTCCTACAATGAGCAGTTCTTC	CATSRDTSSYNEQFF	few	.	TRBV15	TRBJ2-1
TGCGCCAGCAGCCCTCCGCGCGGGGGGGCGAGAGAGACCCAGTACTTC	CASSPPRGGARETQYF	.	TRBD2	TRBV5-1	TRBJ2-5
TGCAGTGCTAGAATAGCGGGGTCCTACAATGAGCAGTTCTTC	CSARIAGSYNEQFF	.	TRBD2	TRBV20-1	TRBJ2-1
TGTGCCACCAGTGACCCACTTAACCCGGGACTAGCAGAAGATACGCAGTATTTT	CATSDPLNPGLAEDTQYF	few	TRBD2	TRBV24-1	TRBJ2-3
TGTGCCAGCAGCCGAGGATCTAGCACAGATACGCAGTATTTT	CASSRGSSTDTQYF	.	.	TRBV7-9	TRBJ2-3
TGTGCCACCAGCAGGGGGACAGGGGGCGTTACTGAAGCTTTCTTT	CATSRGTGGVTEAFF	few	TRBD1	TRBV15	TRBJ1-1
TGCGCCAGCAGCTTCGTAAGCGGGAGATCCAACGAGCAGTACTTC	CASSFVSGRSNEQYF	.	TRBD2	TRBV5-1	TRBJ2-7
TGTGCCAGCAGACCGACAGGGGTTGGCTCCTACAATGAGCAGTTCTTC	CASRPTGVGSYNEQFF	.	TRBD1	TRBV6-1	TRBJ2-1